The T cell receptor (beta chain) under discussion was sequenced for a study of CD8 T cells in ankylosing spondylitis (TCRdb year 2017). The study in broad terms: The study set out to find disease-linked TCR variants by profiling T cell receptor beta repertoires in ankylosing spondylitis patients and healthy donors. In total, the full study cohort was made up of 100 to 140 healthy donors and 25 to 30 ankylosing spondylitis patients. Peripheral blood samples were taken, and synovial fluid was additionally collected from ankylosing spondylitis patients. What the study reported, not specific to this receptor: The disease-linked clones were reported as significantly enriched in matched synovial fluid samples from ankylosing spondylitis patients. In peripheral blood, the disease-linked clones were found at relatively low frequencies and had a CD8+ phenotype. A TCR beta motif of 7 or 8 highly homologous amino acid variants appeared characteristic of blood from ankylosing spondylitis patients. Some of the motif variants had been reported before in the synovial fluid and blood of reactive arthritis patients, a finding that suggests common disease-initiation mechanisms.

The sequencer was an Illumina HiSeq 2500. Quantitative 5'-RACE with molecular barcodes was used to prepare TCR beta libraries. In the authors' own workflow: A new computational method based on a probabilistic model of VDJ rearrangement was used to identify disease-linked TCR variants. TCRdb redid the processing of the public reads, applying fastp at Q25 and MiXCR, and retained in-frame beta chains. Each entry is one CDR3 protein sequence, shown with its most common DNA and genes. TCRdb, rather than the study authors, made the V and J calls. Within this sample are around 130,000 distinct CDR3 sequences, with approximately 6.8% of them counted one time only. The ten most abundant clones make up more than 9% of the sample. This clonotype was seen many times. The antigen this receptor binds is unknown. Per-base quality was not reported, and no clone a single base away is much larger than it. V is clipped by 5 bases and J by 11 bases, and the sequence between their germline boundaries is 27 bases long. CDR1 and CDR2 are read off the germline V gene (reference sequence) as DFQATT and SNEGSKA. Its CDR3 holds 15 amino acids, cysteine through phenylalanine. The entry retains the CDR3 DNA only, 45 bases that are in frame from base 1.

The chain links TRBV20-1 with TRBJ1-1; perhaps TRBD1 is the D gene, with 6 bases matching. The origin of this receptor is a male donor with ankylosing spondylitis or in good health (not recorded which). The specimen was blood, either unsorted or a sorted T cell fraction (not recorded which). The CDR3 region: CSAGGAGAKGVGAFF. In nucleotide form, the sequence is TGCAGTGCTGGAGGTGCAGGGGCAAAGGGTGTTGGTGCTTTCTTT.